This is a list of T cell receptor beta chains from one sample in a study of T cell responses to AZD1222 COVID-19 vaccine. Generated by immunoSEQ multiplex PCR, the TCRdb table keeps only in-frame clones and is missing some. The table shows about 86,000 clones, with roughly 90% occurring only once. Sequenced here: peripheral blood, sampled on day 0 of AZD1222 vaccination. The source is an adult in good health. Each CDR3 is given with its conserved first and last residue. D genes are given only for firm matches. A clone size is listed for some rows: how often the clone was seen (once, few, many), or a class if it is expanded.

d_gene	j_gene	abundance	v_gene	CDR3nt	CDR3aa
.	TRBJ2-2	.	TRBV3-1/TRBV3-2	TGTGCCAGCAGCCAAATCATTCTAGGCTCCGGGGAGCTGTTTTTT	CASSQIILGSGELFF
.	TRBJ1-5	few	TRBV6-6	TGTGCCAGCGAAGGGGCCCACTCCAATCAGCCCCAGCATTTT	CASEGAHSNQPQHF
.	TRBJ2-1	.	TRBV19	TGTGCCAGTAGTGCCCGTTACAATGAGCAGTTCTTC	CASSARYNEQFF
TRBD1	TRBJ1-4	once	TRBV6-5	TGTGCCAGCAGGGGGACAGGGGGGGCTGAAAAACTGTTTTTT	CASRGTGGAEKLFF
TRBD1	TRBJ2-2	.	TRBV10-3	TGTGCCATCAGCCGGGACAGCTCAACCGGGGAGCTGTTTTTT	CAISRDSSTGELFF
TRBD1	TRBJ2-7	.	TRBV6-1	TGTGCCAGCAGTGAATCAGGGGGCGGTTGGGAGCAGTACTTC	CASSESGGGWEQYF
.	TRBJ1-6	.	TRBV7-2	TGTGCCAGCAGCTTAGGGTCGAATGATAATTCACCCCTCCACTTT	CASSLGSNDNSPLHF
.	TRBJ2-7	.	TRBV7-9	TGTGCCAGCAGCTACCCCGGAACCTACGAGCAGTACTTC	CASSYPGTYEQYF
TRBD1	TRBJ1-2	.	TRBV12-5	TGTGCTAGTGGTTTGGCCGGACAGGTATATGGCTACACCTTC	CASGLAGQVYGYTF
.	TRBJ1-2	.	TRBV5-6	TGTGCCAGCAGCCCCAGACAGCCCGGGGGATATGGCTACACCTTC	CASSPRQPGGYGYTF
TRBD2	TRBJ2-1	.	TRBV27	TGTGCCAGCAGTTTTGGCGGGAGTTACAATGAGCAGTTCTTC	CASSFGGSYNEQFF
.	TRBJ2-3	.	TRBV25-1	TGTGCCAGCAGTACCCGGACATTGTGGGATACGCAGTATTTT	CASSTRTLWDTQYF
.	TRBJ1-2	.	TRBV29-1	TGCAGCGTCCCCGGGCAGAACTATGGCTACACCTTC	CSVPGQNYGYTF
.	TRBJ1-5	.	TRBV6-5	TGTGCCAGCAGTAATGACGGACCGTATCAGCCCCAGCATTTT	CASSNDGPYQPQHF
TRBD1	TRBJ2-6	.	TRBV11-2	TGTGCCAGCAGCTCGACAGGGGCAGGTGGGGCCAACGTCCTGACTTTC	CASSSTGAGGANVLTF
.	TRBJ1-2	.	TRBV27	TGTGCCAGCAGCCTATCCCCGGGACCACTTGGCTACACCTTC	CASSLSPGPLGYTF
TRBD1	TRBJ2-2	few	TRBV3-1/TRBV3-2	TGTGCCAGCAGTCGGACAGGGGTTAACACCGGGGAGCTGTTTTTT	CASSRTGVNTGELFF
.	TRBJ1-1	few	TRBV27	TGTGCCAGCAGCCTTTTAGGCCCGGACAGGAACACTGAAGCTTTCTTT	CASSLLGPDRNTEAFF
TRBD1	TRBJ2-3	.	TRBV2	TGTGCCAGCAGACGACAGGGCCCCACAGATACGCAGTATTTT	CASRRQGPTDTQYF
TRBD2	TRBJ2-1	.	TRBV7-9	TGTGCCAGCAGCTGGGAGGGACGGAGCGGGAGGGCCCCCCATGAGCAGTTCTTC	CASSWEGRSGRAPHEQFF
TRBD1	TRBJ1-3	.	TRBV6-1	TGTGCCAGCAGTGGATCGTGGCAGGGGGGTGGAAACACCATATATTTT	CASSGSWQGGGNTIYF
TRBD1	TRBJ1-2	.	TRBV9	TGTGCCAGCAGCGGATTACAGGGGAGGGATGGCTACACCTTC	CASSGLQGRDGYTF
TRBD1	TRBJ1-5	.	TRBV11-2	TGTGCCAGCAGCCCCGACAGGGTGGGTCAGCCCCAGCATTTT	CASSPDRVGQPQHF
.	TRBJ1-3	.	TRBV10-3	TGTGCCGCAGCCTCCCGGGACTCTGGAAACACCATATATTTT	CAAASRDSGNTIYF
TRBD1	TRBJ2-7	few	TRBV7-3	TGTGCCAGCAGCTTAAACAGGGGTTACGAGCAGTACTTC	CASSLNRGYEQYF
.	TRBJ2-1	few	TRBV6-5	TGTGCCAGCAGCCGCAACAATGAGCAGTTCTTC	CASSRNNEQFF
TRBD1	TRBJ2-1	.	TRBV28	TGTGCCAGCAGTTTACCGACAGGGAACTACAATGAGCAGTTCTTC	CASSLPTGNYNEQFF
.	TRBJ2-7	.	TRBV4-2	TGTGCCAGCAGCCAAGGAGCAGGGGCTTATACCCCGTACGAGCAGTACTTC	CASSQGAGAYTPYEQYF
.	TRBJ2-4	once	TRBV9	TGTGCCAGCAGCGTAGACCCAGGGACCAAAAACATTCAGTACTTC	CASSVDPGTKNIQYF
.	TRBJ1-1	.	TRBV9	TGTGCCAGCAGCGTACTTGCAGAGAACACTGAAGCTTTCTTT	CASSVLAENTEAFF
.	TRBJ2-7	once	TRBV28	TGTGCCAGCAGTAACCCCTTGAGCGGAGGGAGCTCCTACGAGCAGTACTTC	CASSNPLSGGSSYEQYF
TRBD2	TRBJ2-7	.	TRBV28	TGTGCCAGCAGTTTTGGTCTACTGGGACTAGCGGGAGCCGAGCAGTACTTC	CASSFGLLGLAGAEQYF
.	TRBJ1-3	.	TRBV30	TGTGCCTGGAATTCGGCGCGGAGCTCTGGAAACACCATATATTTT	CAWNSARSSGNTIYF
TRBD1	TRBJ1-2	.	TRBV29-1	TGCAGCGTTGAAGGGCGGACAGGGCACTATGGCTACACCTTC	CSVEGRTGHYGYTF
.	TRBJ2-1	.	TRBV7-3	TGTGCCAGCAGCTCCGGTGGGGGCAGGTTAAGATCGGGCTCCTACAATGAGCAGTTCTTC	CASSSGGGRLRSGSYNEQFF
TRBD1	TRBJ1-2	.	TRBV3-1/TRBV3-2	TGTGCCAGCAGCCGACTGAGCCGGGACAGGGTAAATGGCTACACCTTC	CASSRLSRDRVNGYTF